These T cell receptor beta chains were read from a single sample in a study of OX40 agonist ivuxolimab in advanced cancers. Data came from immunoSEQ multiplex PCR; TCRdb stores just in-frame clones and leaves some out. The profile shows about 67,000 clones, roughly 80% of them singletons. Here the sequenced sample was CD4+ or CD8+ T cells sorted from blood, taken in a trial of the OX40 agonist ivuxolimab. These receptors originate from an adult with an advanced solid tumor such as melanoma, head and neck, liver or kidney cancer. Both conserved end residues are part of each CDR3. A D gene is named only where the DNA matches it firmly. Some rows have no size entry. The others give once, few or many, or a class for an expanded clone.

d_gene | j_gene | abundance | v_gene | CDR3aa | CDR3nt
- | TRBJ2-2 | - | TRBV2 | CASSLQGTGELFF | TGTGCCAGCAGTCTACAGGGAACCGGGGAGCTGTTTTTT
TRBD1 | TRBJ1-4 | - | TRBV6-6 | CASSPGTGGLEKLFF | TGTGCCAGCAGTCCGGGGACAGGGGGCCTTGAAAAACTGTTTTTT
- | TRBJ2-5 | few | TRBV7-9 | CASSYPGPEETQYF | TGTGCCAGCAGCTATCCGGGACCCGAAGAGACCCAGTACTTC
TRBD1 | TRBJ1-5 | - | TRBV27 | CASSPQGGTRYQPQHF | TGTGCCAGCAGTCCCCAGGGGGGCACAAGGTATCAGCCCCAGCATTTT
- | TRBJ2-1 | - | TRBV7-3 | CASSPLEREQFF | TGTGCCAGCAGTCCGCTAGAGCGCGAGCAGTTCTTC
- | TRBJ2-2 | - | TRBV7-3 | CASSGTGNTGELFF | TGTGCCAGCAGTGGGACGGGAAACACCGGGGAGCTGTTTTTT
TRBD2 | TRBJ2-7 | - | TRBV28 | CASSASGNTYEQYF | TGTGCCAGCAGCGCTAGCGGAAACACCTACGAGCAGTACTTC
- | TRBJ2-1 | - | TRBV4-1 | CASSQEGAQGSYNEQFF | TGCGCCAGCAGCCAAGAGGGCGCCCAGGGCTCCTACAATGAGCAGTTCTTC
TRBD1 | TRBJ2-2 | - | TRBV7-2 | CASSPRKGQFYTGELFF | TGTGCCAGCAGCCCTCGAAAGGGACAGTTTTACACCGGGGAGCTGTTTTTT
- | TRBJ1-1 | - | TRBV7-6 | CASSLAITEAFF | TGTGCCAGCAGCTTAGCGATCACTGAAGCTTTCTTT
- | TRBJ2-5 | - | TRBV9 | CASSEGGMETQYF | TGTGCCAGCAGCGAGGGGGGTATGGAGACCCAGTACTTC
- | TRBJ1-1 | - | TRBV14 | CASSQIGRGNTEAFF | TGTGCCAGCAGCCAAATTGGCAGGGGGAACACTGAAGCTTTCTTT
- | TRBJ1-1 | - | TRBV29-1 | CSVGQLEAFF | TGCAGCGTTGGACAGCTTGAAGCTTTCTTT
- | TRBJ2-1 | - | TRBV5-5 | CASRLDRASNEQFF | TGTGCCAGCAGATTGGACAGAGCTTCCAATGAGCAGTTCTTC
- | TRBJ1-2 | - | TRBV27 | CASSLSYSSGFGYTF | TGTGCCAGCAGTTTATCGTATAGTTCAGGCTTCGGCTACACCTTC
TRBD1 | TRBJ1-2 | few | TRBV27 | CASSPQGADHGYTF | TGTGCCAGCAGTCCACAGGGGGCGGACCATGGCTACACCTTC
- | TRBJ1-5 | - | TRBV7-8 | CASSSDRTQSQPQHF | TGTGCCAGCAGCTCCGACAGAACCCAAAGTCAGCCCCAGCATTTT